This T cell receptor (beta chain) was identified in a study of cytomegalovirus exposure and HLA in healthy donors (dated by TCRdb to between 2016 and 2019). Study-wide context: A later analysis indicated that the 120 or so validation repertoires were generated on the platform also employed for the 666 repertoires of the first cohort. The aim of the study was to test whether cataloging public T cell receptors could identify signatures of past pathogen exposure. Besides the first cohort of around 670 subjects, a separate validation cohort made up of 120 different subjects was used. High-throughput TCR immunosequencing, statistical association of individual TCRs with disease status, and machine learning were combined to predict cytomegalovirus infection status. Summary of the overall study and its limitations: The study gave a list of more than 150 TCR beta chains associated with cytomegalovirus. Most TCR sequences were seen in very few donors, while some public TCRs were found in many individuals. In a later analysis, TCRs clustered in the first cohort were found to also tend to co-occur in the 110 or so validation repertoires, with approximately 94% of cluster scores above 0. A later analysis had no HLA typing for the validation cohort, so co-occurrence there was scored across all 130 or so repertoires. Cytomegalovirus status was reported to be diagnosed by the classifier with high specificity and sensitivity in both the original and validation cohorts. In vitro tests confirmed that a few of the cytomegalovirus-associated TCR beta chains recognize cytomegalovirus antigens. The authors suggested that the approach could potentially be extended to other disease states and immunological phenotypes.

CDR1 is given as SGHNT and CDR2 as YENEEA, both from the germline V gene. Trimming takes 5 bases off V and 3 bases off J; junction bases not matched to a gene: 3. The CDR3 goes from the cysteine to the phenylalanine over 13 residues. Kept here is only the CDR3 DNA, which spans 39 bases and is read in frame from base 1. The donors were included in the validation cohort of over a hundred subjects, a group kept apart from the approximately 670-subject first cohort. The library was obtained by the immunoSEQ multiplex PCR assay. Under the source paper's analysis protocol: To diagnose cytomegalovirus status from the catalog of TCR beta chain sequences, a statistical classification framework was built. Drawn from immuneACCESS, this table holds only the in-frame rearrangements with V and J called that TCRdb kept. Clones are partly lost; checked studies trace under half to an unresolved V gene and leave the rest unexplained. V and J calls and clone size are copied from that table; D and trimming were computed from the DNA. In all, the sample holds 71,000 or so clones, and approximately 94% of those were seen once. Jointly, the top ten make up approximately 1.3% of the sample.

About this clone: There is no known antigen for this receptor. No base quality information exists; no much larger clone differs at one position.

This chain is built from TRBV11-3 and TRBJ2-7; the central 8 bases match TRBD2. This receptor was identified in a man aged 18 to 29 in good health and CMV-seropositive. The sequenced sample was PBMCs. The DNA sequence is as follows: TGTGCCAGCAGCCCCGCGGGGGGCTACGAGCAGTACTTC. It encodes CASSPAGGYEQYF.